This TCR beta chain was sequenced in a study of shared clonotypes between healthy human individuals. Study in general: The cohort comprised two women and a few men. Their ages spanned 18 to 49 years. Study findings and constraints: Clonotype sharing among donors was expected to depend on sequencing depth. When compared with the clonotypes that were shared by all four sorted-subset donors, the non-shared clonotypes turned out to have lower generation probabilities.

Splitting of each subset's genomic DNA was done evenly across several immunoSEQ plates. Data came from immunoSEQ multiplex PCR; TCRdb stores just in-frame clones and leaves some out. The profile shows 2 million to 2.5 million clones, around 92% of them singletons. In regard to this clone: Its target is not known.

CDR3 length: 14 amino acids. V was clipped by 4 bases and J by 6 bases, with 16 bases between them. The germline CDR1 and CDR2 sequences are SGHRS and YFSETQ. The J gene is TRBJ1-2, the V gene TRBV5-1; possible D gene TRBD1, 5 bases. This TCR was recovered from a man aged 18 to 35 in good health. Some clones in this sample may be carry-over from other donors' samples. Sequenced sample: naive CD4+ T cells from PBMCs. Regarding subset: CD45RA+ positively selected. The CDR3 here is CASSPSGWGDGYTF. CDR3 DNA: TGCGCCAGCAGCCCCTCGGGCTGGGGGGATGGCTACACCTTC.